Sequencing of this TCR beta chain was carried out in a study of shared clonotypes between healthy human individuals. Study observations and caveats: Four donors held approximately 4.5% of naive CD4 clonotypes in common.

Some clones are missing from TCRdb's copy, which holds only in-frame ones; the method was immunoSEQ multiplex PCR. Here the sample spans a few hundred thousand clones, approximately 97% being singletons. J gave up 5 bases and V 4 bases, and 4 bases lay outside the gene matches. CDR1 and CDR2 (germline): SQVTM, ANQGSEA. The CDR3 contains 14 residues. A note on this clone: Its cognate antigen is unknown.

The sequence came from a man aged 30-40 years in good health. Material: memory CD8+ T cells sorted from blood. Indicated subset: CD45RO+ cells pooled with CCR7-negative TemRA cells. The chain employs TRBV29-1 and TRBJ2-1; 11 nucleotides align to TRBD2. The CDR3 spells CSVVGTSGNNEQFF. The CDR3 DNA sequence: TGCAGCGTTGTTGGGACTAGCGGAAACAATGAGCAGTTCTTC.